The T cell receptor beta chain under discussion was sequenced for a study of T-cell memory formation after mild COVID-19. Germline CDR1 reads MNHEY; CDR2 reads SMNVEV (reference sequence). The CDR3 totals 10 residues. TCRdb redid the calling of the 5' RACE reads with MiXCR, one entry per CDR3 protein. This sample carries 300,000 to 350,000 distinct CDR3 sequences, 14% of them seen once, and the ten largest clones take around 20%. The TCR was taken from a man between 18 and 29 years old who had mild COVID-19 (a few samples of this study predate the infection). Cell type and time point are not known. The sequencing input was PBMCs or a T cell subset sorted from them (not recorded which). J is TRBJ1-5 and V is TRBV27; no definite D call. Here the CDR3 DNA reads TGTGCAGGCCCGGCTCAGCCCCAGCATTTT. It codes for CAGPAQPQHF.